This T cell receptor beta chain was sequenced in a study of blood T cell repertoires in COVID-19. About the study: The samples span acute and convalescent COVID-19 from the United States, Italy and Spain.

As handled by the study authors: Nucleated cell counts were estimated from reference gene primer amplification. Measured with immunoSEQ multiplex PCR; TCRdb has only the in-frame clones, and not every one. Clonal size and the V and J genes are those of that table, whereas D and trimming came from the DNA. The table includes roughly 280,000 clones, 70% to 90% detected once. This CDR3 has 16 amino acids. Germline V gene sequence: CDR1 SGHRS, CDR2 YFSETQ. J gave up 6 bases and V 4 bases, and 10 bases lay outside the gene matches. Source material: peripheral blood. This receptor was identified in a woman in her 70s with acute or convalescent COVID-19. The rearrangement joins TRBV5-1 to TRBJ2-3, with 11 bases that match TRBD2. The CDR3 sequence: CASSLGDSGGVDTQYF. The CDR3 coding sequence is TGCGCCAGCAGCCTAGGTGATAGCGGGGGGGTTGATACGCAGTATTTT.